This TCR beta chain was identified during a study of shared clonotypes between healthy human individuals. Study as a whole: Three plates were used per donor for CD4 naive, three for CD4 memory, two for CD8 naive and one for CD8 memory. Study-level results: Donor clonotype sharing was expected to depend on sequencing depth. Non-shared clonotypes had lower generation probabilities than clonotypes shared by all four sorted-subset donors. Few donors restricted represented genetic and exposure-history diversity.

The protocol was immunoSEQ multiplex PCR, while the TCRdb copy is restricted to in-frame clones and leaves out a portion. The data contain about 1.5 million clones, roughly 95% of them singletons. About this clone: Its antigen is not known.

CDR3 size: 13 residues. CDR1 is SGHRS, CDR2 YFSETQ, per germline. V was clipped by 0 bases and J by 8 bases, with 9 bases between them. The source of this sequence is a man in his thirties or forties in good health. The sample consisted of naive CD4+ T cells sorted from blood. Subset given: CD45RA+ positively selected. The rearrangement links TRBV5-1 to TRBJ2-4, with TRBD2 as a possible D gene (6 bases). The CDR3 nucleotides read TGCGCCAGCAGCTTGGGGAGGGAGGACATTCAGTACTTC. Translation gives CASSLGREDIQYF.